This TCR beta chain appears in the sequencing data of a study of blood T cell repertoires in COVID-19. About the study: The United States, Italy and Spain were the sources of the acute and convalescent COVID-19 samples. The cDNA or gDNA used as material had been derived from T cells, B-cell-depleted T cells, or PBMCs.

In the authors' methods: It was from reference gene primer amplification that nucleated cell counts were estimated. Only in-frame clones appear in the TCRdb table, and some are missing; sequencing was by immunoSEQ multiplex PCR. D and trimming were read from the DNA, whereas the V and J calls and clone size are those reported in that table. The table records 90,000 to 130,000 clones, just over 75% of them present only once. CDR1 is SGHVS, CDR2 FQNEAQ, per germline. V was cut by 1 base and J by 1 base, with 9 bases left in between. The CDR3 spans 15 residues. A single count supports this clone. This chain links TRBV7-8 with TRBJ2-3; D is perhaps TRBD2 (7 bases). This receptor was taken from a woman at least 80 years old with acute or convalescent COVID-19. Sequencing was performed on peripheral blood. The CDR3 DNA is TGTGCCAGCAGCTTAGGGGGGGGGCGCACAGATACGCAGTATTTT. This sequence encodes CASSLGGGRTDTQYF.